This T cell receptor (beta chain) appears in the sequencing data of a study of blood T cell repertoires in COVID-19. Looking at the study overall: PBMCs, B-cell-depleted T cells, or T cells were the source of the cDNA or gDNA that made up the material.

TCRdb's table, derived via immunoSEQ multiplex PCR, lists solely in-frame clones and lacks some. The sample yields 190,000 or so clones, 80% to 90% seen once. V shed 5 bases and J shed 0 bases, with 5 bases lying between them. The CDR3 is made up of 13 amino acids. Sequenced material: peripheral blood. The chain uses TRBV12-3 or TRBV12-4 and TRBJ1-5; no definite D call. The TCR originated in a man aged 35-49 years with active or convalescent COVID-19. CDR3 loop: CASSLNSNQPQHF. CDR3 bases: TGTGCCAGCAGTCTTAATAGCAATCAGCCCCAGCATTTT.